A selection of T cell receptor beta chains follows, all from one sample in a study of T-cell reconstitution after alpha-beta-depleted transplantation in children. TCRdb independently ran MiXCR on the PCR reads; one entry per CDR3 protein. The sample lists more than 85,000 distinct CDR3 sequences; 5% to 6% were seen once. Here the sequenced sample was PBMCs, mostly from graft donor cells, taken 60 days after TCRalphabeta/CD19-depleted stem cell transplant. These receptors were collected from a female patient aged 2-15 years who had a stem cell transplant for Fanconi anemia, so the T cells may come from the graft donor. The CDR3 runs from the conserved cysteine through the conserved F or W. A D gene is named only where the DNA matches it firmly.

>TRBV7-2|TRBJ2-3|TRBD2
CASSLGLAGGAQYF
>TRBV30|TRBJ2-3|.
CAWSIWGGTDTQYF
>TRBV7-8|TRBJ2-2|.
CASSLYRGTNTGELFF
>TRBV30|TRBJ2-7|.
CAWSTDFSAYEQYF
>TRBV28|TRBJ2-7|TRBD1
CASTEQGVSYEQYF
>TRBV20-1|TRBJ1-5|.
CSASNREIGSNQPQHF
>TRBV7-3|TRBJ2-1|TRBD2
CASSLRWEREPHNEQFF
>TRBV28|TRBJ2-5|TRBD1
CASRAQGPQETQYF
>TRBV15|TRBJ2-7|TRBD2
CATSRDGGDWEEQYF
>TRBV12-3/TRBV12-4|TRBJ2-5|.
CASSRGQNLQETQYF
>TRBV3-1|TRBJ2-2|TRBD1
CASSQDPTGGNTGELFF
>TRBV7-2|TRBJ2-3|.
CASSFYTDTQYF
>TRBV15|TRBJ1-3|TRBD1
CATSRDIVDRGLGNTIYF
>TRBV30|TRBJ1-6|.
CAWREFNSPLHF
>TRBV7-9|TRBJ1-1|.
CASSLLIGQEAFF
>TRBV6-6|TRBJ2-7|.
CASSKPGLYEQYF